This TCR beta chain was retrieved from a study of blood T cell repertoires in COVID-19. The CDR3 contains 16 residues. After removal of 3 bases from V and 3 bases from J, the junction contained 5 bases not matched to a gene. Per the germline V gene, CDR1 is KGHDR and CDR2 is SFDVKD. Method: immunoSEQ multiplex PCR; TCRdb's copy keeps in-frame clones and lacks some. The table has 250,000 to 350,000 clones, approximately 90% seen once; the top ten hold roughly 6.8%. The chain uses TRBV24-1 and TRBJ2-2; the match to TRBD2 covers 8 bases. This sequence originates from a woman in her 30s with COVID-19, enrolled during active disease. Sequencing was done on a sample of peripheral blood. DNA of the CDR3: TGTGCCACCAGTGATGCTCGAGCGGGGGACACCGGGGAGCTGTTTTTT. Its translation is CATSDARAGDTGELFF.